This T cell receptor (beta chain) was sequenced for a study of beta chain features in type 1 diabetes. Study-level points and caveats: Within each of all four CD4+ subsets, Type 1 diabetes patients had TCRB CDR3s that were moderately but significantly shorter. Lower insertion and higher deletion counts appeared at VDJ junctions in type 1 diabetes patients.

Each of the CD4+ naive, central memory, regulatory and stem cell-like memory populations was sorted via CD45RO/CCR7/CD25/CD127/CD95/CD27. Expressed TCRB transcripts were sequenced, since all the RNA that had been isolated was reverse transcribed. The assay was immunoSEQ multiplex PCR, and TCRdb's table has in-frame clones only and misses some. The repertoire consists of some 350,000 clones, with around a tenth occurring once and the leading ten covering about 0.64%. At least ten counts were recorded for this clone. Its target is not known. Material for sequencing was central memory CD4+ T cells from blood. The sequence came from a young man with type 1 diabetes.

In nucleotides, the CDR3 is TGTGCCAGCAGCTGGAGTTTGGGGGCCGTAAGTGTGACGGAGACCCAGTACTTC. Its translation: CASSWSLGAVSVTETQYF. The chain carries TRBV11-2 and TRBJ2-5; D is possibly TRBD1 (6 bases). This CDR3 spans 18 amino acids. V shed 4 bases and J shed 5 bases, with 26 bases lying between them. The germline V gene has CDR1 SGHAT and CDR2 FQNNGV.